The rows below give T cell receptor beta chains drawn from one sample of a study of spatial heterogeneity in lung cancer. One entry per CDR3 protein, called by TCRdb with MiXCR from the 5' RACE reads. The data contain about 75,000 distinct CDR3 sequences, approximately 12% of them singletons. Sequencing used PBMCs, obtained at surgery. Source of these receptors: a male donor with early-stage non-small cell lung cancer. The CDR3 runs from the conserved cysteine through the conserved F or W. D genes are given only for firm matches. Rows give clone size only sometimes, using once, few, many, or a class for an expanded clone.

v_gene	abundance	len	j_gene	d_gene	CDR3nt	CDR3aa
TRBV10-3	few	15	TRBJ2-7	.	TGTGCCATCACCACCTTGAGGGGGGAAGGGGGCGAGCAGTACTTC	CAITTLRGEGGEQYF
TRBV29-1	many	12	TRBJ2-1	.	TGCAGCGTTGGGTTATCGTACAATGAGCAGTTCTTC	CSVGLSYNEQFF
TRBV4-1	many	15	TRBJ1-1	.	TGCGCCAGCAGCCCTCACAGTAACATGAACACTGAAGCTTTCTTT	CASSPHSNMNTEAFF
TRBV25-1	many	12	TRBJ1-2	.	TGTGCCAGCAGTGATTCCCGCTATGGCTACACCTTC	CASSDSRYGYTF
TRBV5-6	.	16	TRBJ1-6	TRBD1	TGTGCCAGCAGCTCCCCTACAAGAGGGGGCGATTCACCCCTCCACTTT	CASSSPTRGGDSPLHF
TRBV4-1	few	16	TRBJ1-1	.	TGCGCCAGCAGCCAAGATTCCGCAGATGCGAACACTGAAGCTTTCTTT	CASSQDSADANTEAFF
TRBV20-1	many	15	TRBJ2-7	TRBD2	TGCAGTGCCTCTCCGGGACTAGCGAGGTCGGCCGAGCAGTACTTC	CSASPGLARSAEQYF
TRBV12-3/TRBV12-4	.	13	TRBJ1-1	TRBD1	TGTGCCAGCAGGGGACAGTATAACACTGAAGCTTTCTTT	CASRGQYNTEAFF
TRBV11-3	many	15	TRBJ2-1	TRBD1	TGTGCCAGCAGCTTAGGACAGGGCTCCTACAATGAGCAGTTCTTC	CASSLGQGSYNEQFF
TRBV20-1	few	15	TRBJ2-3	.	TGCAGTGTCCAACCCAGGGTATCTAGCACAGATACGCAGTATTTT	CSVQPRVSSTDTQYF
TRBV2	many	14	TRBJ1-3	TRBD1	TGTGCCAGCAGCCTTGGGACAGCTGGAAACACCATATATTTT	CASSLGTAGNTIYF
TRBV20-1	few	14	TRBJ2-5	TRBD2	TGCAGTGCTAGCCTAGCGGGAGTCCAAGAGACCCAGTACTTC	CSASLAGVQETQYF
TRBV29-1	.	14	TRBJ2-1	TRBD2	TGCAGCGTCGGAAACACACTAGCGGGCAATGAGCAGTTCTTC	CSVGNTLAGNEQFF
TRBV5-1	few	14	TRBJ1-1	.	TGCGCCAGCAGCTTACTCCAGGGAACCACTGAAGCTTTCTTT	CASSLLQGTTEAFF
TRBV5-1	.	22	TRBJ2-1	.	TGCGCCAGCAGCTACGGGCAGGGAAATTACGAACGCGTCCTTCCCCTCTACAATGAGCAGTTCTTC	CASSYGQGNYERVLPLYNEQFF
TRBV4-1	few	16	TRBJ2-5	TRBD2	TGCGCCAGCAGCCCGGGGACTAGCGGGAGTTGGGAGACCCAGTACTTC	CASSPGTSGSWETQYF
TRBV7-2	.	14	TRBJ2-4	.	TGTGCCAGCAGCCTGGACAGAACGATAAACATTCAGTACTTC	CASSLDRTINIQYF
TRBV9	many	14	TRBJ2-1	TRBD1	TGTGCCAGCAGCGTAGGACAGGGGAACAATGAGCAGTTCTTC	CASSVGQGNNEQFF
TRBV10-3	many	15	TRBJ2-2	TRBD1	TGTGCCATCAGTCCGGGACAGGGGGGCACCGGGGAGCTGTTTTTT	CAISPGQGGTGELFF
TRBV6-1	few	13	TRBJ1-1	.	TGTGCCAGCAGTGAAGGGGGGACCTTGAAAGCTTTCTTT	CASSEGGTLKAFF
TRBV20-1	few	16	TRBJ2-5	TRBD2	TGCAGTGCTACGATAGGACTAGCGGGAAAACAAGAGACCCAGTACTTC	CSATIGLAGKQETQYF
TRBV29-1	.	14	TRBJ2-3	.	TGCAGCGTCCTTAGGGGACCTGGGGGAGATACGCAGTATTTT	CSVLRGPGGDTQYF
TRBV12-3/TRBV12-4	.	14	TRBJ1-2	.	TGTGCCAGCACCCTAATGGGGGGCTTCTATGGCTACACCTTC	CASTLMGGFYGYTF
TRBV6-9	few	13	TRBJ1-2	TRBD1	TGTGCCAGCAGGGACGACAGGGCCTGCGGCTACACCTTC	CASRDDRACGYTF
TRBV4-3	many	16	TRBJ1-3	TRBD1	TGCGCCAGCAGCCAAGGACGGACAGGGTATGGAAACACCATATATTTT	CASSQGRTGYGNTIYF
TRBV10-3	.	15	TRBJ2-1	TRBD1	TGTGCCACCATCCCTGGACAGGGCTCCTACAATGAGCAGTTCTTC	CATIPGQGSYNEQFF
TRBV27	.	13	TRBJ1-4	.	TGTGCCAGCAGCATCAGGTCTAGTGAAAAACTGTTTTTT	CASSIRSSEKLFF
TRBV10-3	many	15	TRBJ1-2	TRBD1	TGTGCCATCAGTGCACAGGGGGGTTCAGACTATGGCTACACCTTC	CAISAQGGSDYGYTF
TRBV12-3/TRBV12-4	.	17	TRBJ2-1	.	TGTGCCAGCAGTCTAGCCCGGAGGGCCAGGACCTACAATGAGCAGTTCTTC	CASSLARRARTYNEQFF
TRBV29-1	many	14	TRBJ2-1	TRBD1	TGCAGCGTTGGTAACAGGGGATTTTACAATGAGCAGTTCTTC	CSVGNRGFYNEQFF